Presented here are 11 T cell receptor beta chains from one specimen sequenced in a study of blood T cell repertoires in COVID-19. Using immunoSEQ multiplex PCR, the repertoire was profiled, and TCRdb retains in-frame clones only, with some absent. The sample lists 130,000 or so clones, roughly 91% occurring once. The sequencing sample was made of peripheral blood. These receptors originate from a human donor in a cohort sampled during active COVID-19.

V gene TRBV29-1 combines with J gene TRBJ2-1; tentatively, D is TRBD1 (7 bases). V was shortened by 4 bases and J by 12 bases, with 22 bases between the two germline ends. This CDR3 comprises 14 residues. In germline, CDR1 is SQVTM, CDR2 ANQGSEA. CDR3 in amino acids: CSVVDSGGQELQFF. CDR3 nucleotide sequence: TGCAGCGTTGTTGATTCAGGGGGGCAGGAGTTGCAGTTCTTC.

The CDR3 DNA reads TGTGCCAGCAGCTTCACAGGGAGCGCCGGGGAGCTGTTTTTT. It codes for CASSFTGSAGELFF. The rearrangement uses TRBV11-2 and TRBJ2-2; TRBD1 might be the D (6 bases). Germline V CDR1 and CDR2: SGHAT, FQNNGV. The V gene lost 3 bases and the J gene lost 6 bases, with 11 bases spanning the gap. The CDR3 length is 14 residues.

In the case of this clone: Other nucleotide sequences from this sample produce the same CDR3. The J gene is TRBJ2-7, the V gene TRBV14; tentatively, D is TRBD2 (6 bases). This CDR3 is built from 16 residues. The germline V gene encodes CDR1 SGHDN and CDR2 FVKESK. V was pared by 1 base and J by 1 base, with 14 bases between. CDR3 DNA sequence: TGTGCCAGCAGCCAAGTAGTTAGCGGACCTTCCTACGAGCAGTACTTC. It translates to CASSQVVSGPSYEQYF.

The chain employs TRBV2 and TRBJ1-2, with a possible D match to TRBD1 (5 bases). This CDR3 region has 11 residues. V lost 7 bases and J 6 bases, leaving 9 bases between the germline ends. Germline CDR1 and CDR2: SNHLY and FYNNEI. DNA for the CDR3: TGTGCCAGCATGGGGGGAAATGGCTACACCTTC. It codes for CASMGGNGYTF.

This chain uses TRBV19 with TRBJ2-7; TRBD2 matches at 9 bases. Germline values: CDR1 LNHDA, CDR2 SQIVND (reference sequence). With V trimmed by 3 bases and J by 0 bases, 9 bases remained unmatched. The CDR3 is 17 residues long. Written as DNA, the CDR3 is TGTGCCAGTAGTATGGCGATAGCGGGGGCAAGCTCCTACGAGCAGTACTTC. Amino acid sequence: CASSMAIAGASSYEQYF.

For this clone: A junction end diverges from the germline sequence, so it may reflect a read error. This same CDR3 is encoded by further DNA sequences in the sample. The CDR3 DNA reads as TGCGCCAGCAGCCCTGGGACAGGTGATAATCAGCCCCAGCATTTT. Translation gives CASSPGTGDNQPQHF. V is TRBV7-9 and J is TRBJ1-5, with 8 bases that match TRBD1. CDR3 length: 15 residues. The germline V gene encodes CDR1 SEHNR and CDR2 FQNEAQ (reference sequence).

Concerning this clone: The identical CDR3 is also encoded by other nucleotide sequences in the sample. The V gene is TRBV5-4, the J gene TRBJ2-3, with 10 bases matching TRBD2. Trimming at V came to 4 bases and at J to 0 bases, leaving 8 bases not matched to a gene. The CDR3 is 17 residues long. Germline V CDR1 and CDR2: SGHNT, YYREEE (reference sequence). CDR3: CASSLASGRASTDTQYF. The DNA of the CDR3 is TGTGCCAGCAGCCTGGCTAGCGGGAGAGCTAGCACAGATACGCAGTATTTT.

This clone was counted a few times. The chain employs TRBV6-1 and TRBJ2-3; TRBD2 matches at 7 bases. The CDR3 is 16 amino acids. V lost 2 bases, J lost 4 bases, and 9 bases stayed unmatched. CDR1 and CDR2 from the germline V gene are MNHNS and SASEGT. The CDR3 bases are TGTGCCAGCAGTGAATTCCTTGGACTAGGATCAGATACGCAGTATTTT. It translates to CASSEFLGLGSDTQYF.

The gene calls are TRBV7-9 and TRBJ2-5; 7 positions match TRBD1. Looked up from germline, CDR1 is SEHNR and CDR2 is FQNEAQ (reference sequence). The CDR3 runs to 18 residues. V lost 5 bases, J lost 0 bases, and 15 bases stayed unmatched. In nucleotides, the CDR3 is TGTGCCAGCAGCCTACTTACCTTGGACAGGCCGAACCAAGAGACCCAGTACTTC. Amino acid sequence: CASSLLTLDRPNQETQYF.

The V call is TRBV5-8, the J call TRBJ2-3; 11 nucleotides agree with TRBD2. This CDR3 spans 16 amino acids. Germline CDR1 and CDR2: SGHTS and YDEGEE. V lost 1 base, J lost 1 base, and 2 bases stayed unmatched. CDR3 nucleotides: TGTGCCAGCAGCTTGAAACTAGCGGGAGGCACAGATACGCAGTATTTT. This translates into CASSLKLAGGTDTQYF.

This chain joins TRBV20-1 and TRBJ2-7; D call uncertain. CDR3 length: 11 amino acids. V was clipped by 4 bases and J by 3 bases, with 7 bases between them. Germline lookup yields CDR1 DFQATT and CDR2 SNEGSKA (reference sequence). The CDR3 here is CSAMSSYEQYF. Written as DNA, the CDR3 is TGCAGTGCTATGAGTAGCTACGAGCAGTACTTC.